The 25 T cell receptor beta chains listed next were all sequenced from one sample in a study of human T cells and chemical hapten exposure. Specified time point: pre-sensitization, week 0. Indicated treatment: therapeutic diphenylcyclopropenone sensitization with weekly scalp DPC. TCRdb re-analysed the RACE reads in MiXCR, keeping a single row per CDR3 protein. Among 350,000 to 400,000 distinct CDR3 sequences listed, 4.5% to 5.5% were seen once. Material: whole blood, obtained in connection with sensitization to the hapten diphenylcyclopropenone (DPC). Every receptor here comes from a woman in her forties or fifties with alopecia areata. Some clones in this sample may be carry-over from other donors' samples.

This clonotype occurred many times. The chain recombines TRBV2 with TRBJ2-1, with 11 positions matching TRBD2. V lost 5 bases, J lost 8 bases, and 8 bases stayed unmatched. CDR1 SNHLY and CDR2 FYNNEI come from the germline V gene. This CDR3 region has 15 residues. The CDR3 DNA reads as TGTGCCAGCAGTCTGACGGGACTAGCGGTCTATGAGCAGTTCTTC. Its protein is CASSLTGLAVYEQFF.

This clonotype was counted at least ten times. The rearrangement links TRBV7-2 to TRBJ2-5; TRBD2 matches 13 bases. This CDR3 is built from 16 residues. In germline, CDR1 is SGHTA, CDR2 FQGNSA. With V trimmed by 1 base and J by 1 base, 0 bases remained unmatched. The CDR3 DNA is TGTGCCAGCAGCTTAGGACTAGCGGGAGGCCAAGAGACCCAGTACTTC. As protein: CASSLGLAGGQETQYF.

J is TRBJ2-1 and V is TRBV5-1, with 10 positions matching TRBD1. This CDR3 spans 16 amino acids. The trim removed 4 bases at V and 2 bases at J, leaving 6 bases unmatched. Germline CDR1 and CDR2: SGHRS and YFSETQ. CDR3 coding DNA: TGCGCCAGCAGCAAAGCCGGGACAGGGGCCTACAATGAGCAGTTCTTC. It codes for CASSKAGTGAYNEQFF.

This clonotype has just a few counts. J is TRBJ1-5 and V is TRBV18, with 8 bases lining up with TRBD1. This CDR3 is built from 13 residues. V was clipped by 9 bases and J by 3 bases; unmatched bases: 4. Germline CDR1 KGHSH, CDR2 LQKENI. CDR3 sequence reads: CASTGQDNQPQHF. CDR3 nucleotides: TGTGCCAGTACGGGACAGGACAATCAGCCCCAGCATTTT. The variable domain in full, completed from reference TRBV18 and TRBJ1-5, reads NAGVMQNPRHLVRRRGQEARLRCSPMKGHSHVYWYRQLPEEGLKFMVYLQKENIIDESGMPKERFSAEFPKEGPSILRIQQVVRGDSAAYFCASTGQDNQPQHFGDGTRLSIL.

This clonotype has ten or more counts. The chain links TRBV20-1 to TRBJ1-5; tentative D call: TRBD1 (5 bases). Trimming took 0 bases from V and 6 from J, leaving 15 bases between them. Per the germline V gene, CDR1 is DFQATT and CDR2 is SNEGSKA (reference sequence). This CDR3 region has 15 residues. The CDR3 sequence is CSARDQGDRGQPQHF. The CDR3 bases are TGCAGTGCTAGAGACCAGGGAGATAGGGGTCAGCCCCAGCATTTT.

The chain carries TRBV18 and TRBJ1-1; D gene unclear. The CDR3 spans 16 residues. Trimming cost V 2 bases and J 0 bases, with 13 bases left between them. In germline, CDR1 is KGHSH, CDR2 LQKENI. CDR3 coding DNA: TGTGCCAGCTCACCATCTCCCCCAGCCATGAACACTGAAGCTTTCTTT. Translated: CASSPSPPAMNTEAFF.

The rearrangement joins TRBV28 to TRBJ2-3; no clear D gene. Trimming removed 4 bases from V and 6 bases from J, with 8 bases in between. The CDR3 is 12 amino acids. Germline loops: CDR1 MDHEN, CDR2 SYDVKM. The CDR3 here is CASSSGVDTQYF. The CDR3 DNA reads TGTGCCAGCAGTTCAGGTGTGGATACGCAGTATTTT.

This clonotype was seen ten or more times. The rearrangement links TRBV6-5 to TRBJ2-5, with 8 bases aligning to TRBD1. Looked up from germline, CDR1 is MNHEY and CDR2 is SVGAGI. This CDR3 contains 13 residues. Germline trimming cut 7 bases from V and 5 bases from J; bases unmatched to any gene: 6. The CDR3 DNA sequence: TGTGCCAGCACTAGGACAGGGTTGGAGACCCAGTACTTC. Its protein is CASTRTGLETQYF.

In this sample, this clonotype turned up a few times. The rearrangement joins TRBV3-1 to TRBJ2-7, with D unclear. There are 10 residues in the CDR3. V dropped 8 bases and J dropped 6 bases, with 8 bases sitting between them. Germline V CDR1 and CDR2: LGHDT, YNNKEL (reference sequence). The CDR3 here is CASGYIEQYF. Written as DNA, the CDR3 is TGTGCCAGCGGATATATCGAGCAGTACTTC.

This clonotype has a count of ten or more. The chain links TRBV29-1 to TRBJ2-5; the match to TRBD1 covers 7 bases. V lost 5 bases to trimming and J lost 5 bases; unmatched junction nucleotides: 11. Germline V gene data show CDR1 as SQVTM and CDR2 as ANQGSEA. The CDR3 runs to 14 residues. CDR3 DNA: TGCAGCGTTATACGGGACAGCGGAGACGAGACCCAGTACTTC. Its translation: CSVIRDSGDETQYF.

This clonotype was observed a few times. The chain has TRBV18 and TRBJ2-7, with 7 bases aligning to TRBD1. This CDR3 is built from 14 residues. With 5 bases clipped from V and 7 bases from J, the junction kept 11 bases outside the gene matches. The germline V gene has CDR1 KGHSH and CDR2 LQKENI. The CDR3 spells CASSSPTGIREQYF. As DNA, the CDR3 is TGTGCCAGCTCATCTCCGACAGGGATTAGGGAGCAGTACTTC.

This clonotype was seen many times. The chain employs TRBV6-5 and TRBJ2-5; 8 bases map to TRBD2. V lost 6 bases, J lost 5 bases, and 11 bases stayed unmatched. CDR1 and CDR2 (germline): MNHEY, SVGAGI. The CDR3 is 15 residues long. The CDR3 sequence is CASRPLGGVWETQYF. The CDR3 DNA reads TGTGCCAGCAGGCCCCTCGGGGGGGTATGGGAGACCCAGTACTTC.

The chain combines TRBV9 with TRBJ2-1; D gene uncertain. Germline CDR1 SGDLS, CDR2 YYNGEE. V was pared by 0 bases and J by 0 bases, with 7 bases between. The CDR3 covers 15 residues. The CDR3 DNA follows: TGTGCCAGCAGCGTAGGTCCGAGCTCCTACAATGAGCAGTTCTTC. Translation gives CASSVGPSSYNEQFF.

The rearrangement links TRBV12-3 or TRBV12-4 to TRBJ2-1, with D tentatively TRBD2 (6 bases). The V end lost 0 bases, the J end lost 5 bases, and 17 bases lay between the germline ends. CDR3 length: 17 residues. The CDR3 DNA reads TGTGCCAGCAGTTTAGCTGGGAGGCGGGGTCCTGACAATGAGCAGTTCTTC. Its protein is CASSLAGRRGPDNEQFF.

This clonotype was counted only a few times. The rearrangement uses TRBV20-1 and TRBJ1-2; a weak D match, TRBD1 (5 bases). Germline CDR1 is DFQATT and CDR2 is SNEGSKA (reference sequence). This CDR3 spans 13 amino acids. CDR3 DNA sequence: TGCAGCGCTTTGAGGGGACCTAACTATGGCTACACCTTC. Its protein product is CSALRGPNYGYTF.

This clonotype was seen ten or more times. The chain carries TRBV20-1 and TRBJ2-1; TRBD2 matches 7 bases. The CDR3 is made up of 14 amino acids. Germline V CDR1 and CDR2: DFQATT, SNEGSKA (reference sequence). With 7 bases clipped from V and 6 bases from J, the junction kept 12 bases outside the gene matches. CDR3 residues: CSDLSGLGINEQFF. The CDR3 DNA reads as TGCAGTGACCTTTCAGGACTAGGCATCAATGAGCAGTTCTTC.

V gene TRBV5-4 combines with J gene TRBJ2-3, with TRBD2 matching 9 bases. The junction had 7 bases not matched to a gene; V was cut back by 4 bases and J by 4 bases. Germline V gives CDR1 SGHNT, CDR2 YYREEE (reference sequence). This CDR3 contains 15 residues. The CDR3 DNA sequence: TGTGCCAGCAGCCCGCGGGGGGGCATGTCAGATACGCAGTATTTT. Translating gives CASSPRGGMSDTQYF.

In its sample, this clonotype was seen a few times. This chain connects TRBV7-9 to TRBJ2-4; D perhaps matches TRBD1 (6 bases). Looked up from germline, CDR1 is SEHNR and CDR2 is FQNEAQ (reference sequence). Deletions cut 1 base from V and 5 bases from J, with 15 bases between. The CDR3 is 16 amino acids. The CDR3 region is CASSLGGRLLENIQYF. CDR3 nucleotide sequence: TGTGCCAGCAGCTTAGGGGGGCGCCTTTTAGAAAACATTCAGTACTTC.

This clonotype has just a few counts. The chain has TRBV12-3 or TRBV12-4 and TRBJ2-5; D assignment may be TRBD1 or TRBD2 (5 bases each). V shed 4 bases and J shed 4 bases, with 16 bases lying between them. The CDR3 runs to 15 residues. The CDR3 is CASSSGSRAPETQYF. CDR3 nucleotides: TGTGCCAGCAGTTCGGGGAGCAGGGCCCCAGAGACCCAGTACTTC.

This clonotype was recorded at least ten times. The gene calls are TRBV28 and TRBJ2-1, with a weak D call TRBD1 (5 bases). Trimming removed 5 bases from V and 5 bases from J, with 16 bases in between. This CDR3 has 15 residues. Germline V gives CDR1 MDHEN, CDR2 SYDVKM. The CDR3 loop reads CASSPPPLGDNEQFF. The CDR3 coding sequence is TGTGCCAGCAGTCCCCCGCCCTTAGGGGACAATGAGCAGTTCTTC. Together with reference TRBV28 and TRBJ2-1, the CDR3 gives the full variable domain: DVKVTQSSRYLVKRTGEKVFLECVQDMDHENMFWYRQDPGLGLRLIYFSYDVKMKEKGDIPEGYSVSREKKERFSLILESASTNQTSMYLCASSPPPLGDNEQFFGPGTRLTVL.

The chain uses TRBV20-1 and TRBJ2-3, with 7 bases fitting TRBD1. This CDR3 region has 18 residues. The ends lost 5 bases at V and 0 bases at J; junction bases unmatched: 17. Per the germline V gene, CDR1 is DFQATT and CDR2 is SNEGSKA (reference sequence). CDR3 amino acids: CSADRVRTAVTSTDTQYF. The CDR3 bases are TGCAGTGCTGACAGGGTTAGGACAGCCGTAACTAGCACAGATACGCAGTATTTT.

This clonotype occurred a few times. The J gene is TRBJ2-3, the V gene TRBV2; 7 bases fit TRBD2. The CDR3 extends over 14 amino acids. Germline values: CDR1 SNHLY, CDR2 FYNNEI. V gave up 8 bases and J gave up 4 bases; unmatched junction bases: 9. The CDR3 spells CASLAGGWSDTQYF. The CDR3 DNA follows: TGTGCCAGCCTGGCCGGGGGGTGGTCAGATACGCAGTATTTT. Based on the CDR3 plus reference TRBV2 and TRBJ2-3, the full variable domain is EPEVTQTPSHQVTQMGQEVILRCVPISNHLYFYWYRQILGQKVEFLVSFYNNEISEKSEIFDDQFSVERPDGSNFTLKIRSTKLEDSAMYFCASLAGGWSDTQYFGPGTRLTVL.

This clonotype was seen more than once but under ten times. The V and J genes are TRBV9 and TRBJ1-6; D gene unclear. Per germline, CDR1 SGDLS and CDR2 YYNGEE. The CDR3 runs to 14 residues. V was clipped by 0 bases and J by 7 bases, with 8 bases between them. The CDR3 DNA reads TGTGCCAGCAGCGTAGATGGCGGGAATTCACCCCTCCACTTT. It is translated as CASSVDGGNSPLHF.

This clonotype has a handful of counts. The chain links TRBV3-1 to TRBJ2-3, with D possibly being TRBD2 (5 bases). The germline V gene encodes CDR1 LGHDT and CDR2 YNNKEL (reference sequence). The CDR3 loop spans 16 amino acids. V dropped 4 bases and J dropped 2 bases, with 16 bases sitting between them. As DNA, the CDR3 is TGTGCCAGCAGCCTGTCTGGAGCGGAGCTCACAGATACGCAGTATTTT. Translation: CASSLSGAELTDTQYF.

This clonotype has a count of ten or more. The chain combines TRBV19 with TRBJ1-5; D may be TRBD1 (5 bases). This CDR3 has 15 amino acids. Trimming stripped 2 bases from V and 1 base from J, with 9 bases between. Germline V gene lookup returns CDR1 LNHDA and CDR2 SQIVND (reference sequence). DNA for the CDR3: TGTGCCAGTAGTATAACGCAGGGAAGCAATCAGCCCCAGCATTTT. Protein sequence: CASSITQGSNQPQHF.